Listed here are 8 T cell receptor beta chains from one sample, sequenced in a study of T cell repertoires in cytomegalovirus infection. TCRdb fed the reads into MiXCR, producing one record per CDR3 protein. The table lists some 480,000 distinct CDR3 sequences, roughly a third of them singletons, with 17% in the top ten. No antigen is known for these receptors. Specimen: cultured PBMCs, collected from culture after CMV antigen stimulation. The origin of the receptors is a human donor in good health (CMV status not recorded). Some clones in this sample may be carry-over from other donors' samples.

The rearrangement links TRBV6-2 or TRBV6-3 to TRBJ2-1, with D maybe TRBD2 (5 bases). This CDR3 contains 14 residues. Between the trimmed V and J ends, which lost 4 bases and 7 bases, there was a span of 14 bases. Germline V lookup: CDR1 MNHEY, CDR2 SVGEGT. The CDR3 DNA reads TGTGCCAGCAGTTCTGTCGGGATCATTAATGAGCAGTTCTTC. It is translated as CASSSVGIINEQFF.

V and J are TRBV5-4 and TRBJ2-2; the match to TRBD1 covers 7 bases. Germline-derived CDR1 and CDR2 are SGHNT and YYREEE (reference sequence). After removal of 7 bases from V and 6 bases from J, the junction contained 9 bases not matched to a gene. The CDR3 extends over 14 amino acids. CDR3 sequence: CASGNNQGAGELFF. The DNA for the CDR3 is TGTGCCAGCGGTAACAACCAGGGGGCCGGGGAGCTGTTTTTT.

The chain employs TRBV29-1 and TRBJ1-2; D is ambiguous. Trimming stripped 0 bases from V and 5 bases from J, with 19 bases between. The CDR3 extends over 16 amino acids. CDR1 is SQVTM and CDR2 is ANQGSEA in the germline V gene. The CDR3 loop is CSVEEEGREARYGYTF. CDR3 in DNA: TGCAGCGTTGAAGAAGAGGGTCGGGAGGCCCGATATGGCTACACCTTC.

The rearrangement links TRBV2 to TRBJ2-5, with TRBD2 identical over 7 bases. This CDR3 contains 14 residues. V lost 7 bases, J lost 6 bases, and 11 bases stayed unmatched. Germline values: CDR1 SNHLY, CDR2 FYNNEI. The CDR3 coding sequence is TGTGCCAGCAAGTCCCGGGACTATTATCAGACCCAGTACTTC. It codes for CASKSRDYYQTQYF.

CDR3 residues: CSARSDRSNEQFF. Written as DNA, the CDR3 is TGCAGTGCTAGATCGGACAGGTCGAATGAGCAGTTCTTC. This chain connects TRBV20-1 to TRBJ2-1; 7 bases are shared with TRBD1. The CDR3 extends over 13 amino acids. V lost 2 bases and J lost 7; bases outside the gene matches: 5. CDR1 and CDR2 (germline): DFQATT, SNEGSKA (reference sequence).

The chain recombines TRBV6-4 with TRBJ2-7; TRBD1 matches at 7 bases. This CDR3 has 14 residues. The germline CDR1 and CDR2 sequences are MRHNA and SNTAGT. The V and J ends lost 6 bases and 7 bases, in that order; junction bases with no gene match: 12. In DNA form, the CDR3 reads TGTGCCAGCAGCCCGACAGGGTTGGGGTTGGAGCAGTACTTC. It translates to CASSPTGLGLEQYF.

In its sample, this clonotype was seen a few times. V gene TRBV6-2 or TRBV6-3 combines with J gene TRBJ2-3, with 8 bases matching TRBD1. J was trimmed by 3 bases and V by 2 bases; bases with no gene match: 4. This CDR3 has 15 residues. CDR1 is MNHEY, CDR2 SVGEGT, per germline. Here the CDR3 DNA reads TGTGCCAGCAGTTACGGACAGGGAAGAACAGATACGCAGTATTTT. Translated, it gives CASSYGQGRTDTQYF.

This chain uses TRBV12-3 or TRBV12-4 with TRBJ1-1; TRBD1 might be the D (5 bases). This CDR3 region has 13 residues. Trimming shortened V by 6 bases and J by 1 base, and 9 bases separated the two germline ends. The CDR3 nucleotides read TGTGCCAGCAGGCGACAGCAGAACACTGAAGCTTTCTTT. It encodes CASRRQQNTEAFF.